Presented here are 23 T cell receptor beta chains from one specimen sequenced in a study of early T cells in non-severe SARS-CoV-2 infection. TCRdb used MiXCR to reprocess the 5' RACE reads, holding one entry per CDR3 protein. Of 40,000 to 55,000 distinct CDR3 sequences listed, about 25% are singletons. The source was whole blood, collected at baseline. Receptor source: an adult who was a healthcare worker with PCR-confirmed SARS-CoV-2 infection or an uninfected control (not recorded which).

For the CDR3, the DNA is TGTGCCAGCAGCTTATCAGGGGGCAAGACTGAAGCTTTCTTT. Its translation: CASSLSGGKTEAFF. V usage is TRBV7-9 and J usage is TRBJ1-1, with 8 bases that match TRBD1. Germline CDR1 reads SEHNR; CDR2 reads FQNEAQ (reference sequence). V was clipped by 2 bases and J by 5 bases; unmatched bases: 4. This CDR3 has 14 residues. Drawing the rest from reference TRBV7-9 and TRBJ1-1, the complete variable domain is DTGVSQNPRHKITKRGQNVTFRCDPISEHNRLYWYRQTLGQGPEFLTYFQNEAQLEKSRLLSDRFSAERPKGSFSTLEIQRTEQGDSAMYLCASSLSGGKTEAFFGQGTRLTVV.

This clonotype was seen more than once but under ten times. This rearrangement joins TRBV11-3 to TRBJ2-1; 7 bases are shared with TRBD2. V shed 5 bases, J shed 0 bases, and the junction held 4 bases outside the gene matches. Germline CDR1 and CDR2: SGHNT and YENEEA. This CDR3 is built from 15 residues. The CDR3 DNA reads as TGTGCCAGCAGCGTCGGCGGGAGCTCCTACAATGAGCAGTTCTTC. Its protein product is CASSVGGSSYNEQFF.

This clonotype counts as medium-sized. The genes are TRBV7-8 and TRBJ2-5, with a possible D match to TRBD2 (6 bases). Germline CDR1 and CDR2: SGHVS and FQNEAQ. The CDR3 has 16 amino acids. V was shortened by 5 bases and J by 2 bases, with 18 bases between the two germline ends. The CDR3 region is CASSQKFGGWQETQYF. The CDR3 DNA sequence: TGTGCCAGCAGCCAAAAATTTGGGGGGTGGCAAGAGACCCAGTACTTC.

This clonotype is a singleton in its sample. This chain uses TRBV27 with TRBJ2-6, with 8 bases matching TRBD1. The CDR3 is 16 amino acids. With 6 bases clipped from V and 2 bases from J, the junction kept 6 bases outside the gene matches. From germline, CDR1 is MNHEY and CDR2 SMNVEV (reference sequence). The DNA of the CDR3 is TGTGCCAGCAGCGCCGACAGGGGCACTGGGGCCAACGTCCTGACTTTC. Translated: CASSADRGTGANVLTF.

This clonotype was observed a handful of times. This chain connects TRBV7-2 to TRBJ2-6; D remains ambiguous. CDR1 and CDR2 (germline): SGHTA, FQGNSA. There are 13 residues in the CDR3. The V end lost 2 bases, the J end lost 2 bases, and 1 base lay between the germline ends. CDR3 sequence reads: CASSLTGANVLTF. The CDR3 bases are TGTGCCAGCAGCTTAACTGGGGCCAACGTCCTGACTTTC.

The chain recombines TRBV6-2 or TRBV6-3 with TRBJ1-1; D is unresolved. V was pared by 2 bases and J by 6 bases, with 13 bases between. From germline, CDR1 is MNHEY and CDR2 SVGEGT. The CDR3 is made up of 14 amino acids. CDR3 in DNA: TGTGCCAGCAGTTACCCCGAAAAGAAGGCTGAAGCTTTCTTT. Its translation: CASSYPEKKAEAFF.

This clonotype turned up a few times. The V and J genes are TRBV10-3 and TRBJ1-2, with D perhaps matching TRBD1 (5 bases). The CDR3 runs to 14 residues. Trimming pared 4 bases from V and 8 bases from J, leaving 17 bases between. The germline CDR1 and CDR2 sequences are ENHRY and SYGVKD. CDR3 region: CAISAVRGQEGYTF. The CDR3 bases are TGTGCCATCAGTGCCGTCCGGGGCCAAGAGGGCTACACCTTC.

This clonotype has a handful of counts. This chain connects TRBV5-5 to TRBJ2-3; D gene unclear. V shed 1 base and J shed 3 bases, with 6 bases lying between them. CDR1 is SGHKS, CDR2 YYEKEE, per germline (reference sequence). This CDR3 is 13 amino acids long. This chain's CDR3 is CASSLFSTDTQYF. Written as DNA, the CDR3 is TGTGCCAGCAGCTTGTTTTCGACAGATACGCAGTATTTT.

This clonotype was observed a handful of times. The chain carries TRBV5-4 and TRBJ2-7; D perhaps matches TRBD2 (7 bases). With 0 bases removed from V and 6 bases from J, the gap between germline ends came to 13 bases. The V gene's germline CDR1 is SGHNT and CDR2 YYREEE (reference sequence). The CDR3 has 14 residues. CDR3 bases: TGTGCCAGCAGCTTGGGGGGGGGCCGGGGCGAGCAGTACTTC. Protein product: CASSLGGGRGEQYF.

In this sample, this clonotype turned up many times. This chain uses TRBV7-3 with TRBJ1-1; 9 nucleotides line up with TRBD1. The CDR3 sequence is 15 residues long. Germline lookup yields CDR1 SGHTA and CDR2 FQGTGA. The trim removed 5 bases at V and 1 base at J, leaving 5 bases unmatched. CDR3 residues: CASSPTGGRNTEAFF. CDR3 DNA sequence: TGTGCCAGCAGCCCTACAGGGGGCCGGAACACTGAAGCTTTCTTT.

This clonotype was counted a few times. The gene calls are TRBV6-5 and TRBJ2-3; D possibly corresponds to TRBD2 (5 bases). CDR3 length: 12 amino acids. Trimming removed 7 bases from V and 4 bases from J, with 9 bases in between. CDR1 is MNHEY and CDR2 is SVGAGI in the germline V gene. Written as DNA, the CDR3 is TGTGCCAGCACCGGGCGGGCAGATACGCAGTATTTT. Amino acids: CASTGRADTQYF.

The chain is built from TRBV12-3 or TRBV12-4 and TRBJ1-1; a weak D match, TRBD1 (5 bases). This CDR3 contains 13 residues. V lost 5 bases and J lost 5, with 12 bases in between. CDR3 residues: CASSPWGGTEAFF. The CDR3 DNA sequence: TGTGCCAGCAGTCCCTGGGGGGGTACTGAAGCTTTCTTT.

The chain is built from TRBV7-6 and TRBJ2-2; 9 nucleotides match TRBD2. This CDR3 is 17 amino acids long. Trimming at V came to 1 base and at J to 0 bases, leaving 3 bases not matched to a gene. Germline V gene sequence: CDR1 SGHVS, CDR2 FNYEAQ. The CDR3 spells CASSLVASGANTGELFF. CDR3 nucleotides: TGTGCCAGCAGCTTAGTGGCTAGCGGGGCGAACACCGGGGAGCTGTTTTTT. Combining the CDR3 with reference TRBV7-6 and TRBJ2-2 gives the whole variable domain GAGVSQSPRYKVTKRGQDVALRCDPISGHVSLYWYRQALGQGPEFLTYFNYEAQQDKSGLPNDRFSAERPEGSISTLTIQRTEQRDSAMYRCASSLVASGANTGELFFGEGSRLTVL.

This clonotype has more than one count but fewer than ten. The CDR3 here is CAISEWGYEQYF. DNA of the CDR3: TGTGCCATCAGTGAATGGGGCTACGAGCAGTACTTC. The rearrangement joins TRBV10-3 to TRBJ2-7, with D unresolved. V was shortened by 3 bases and J by 3 bases, with 6 bases between the two germline ends. Germline assignment: CDR1 ENHRY and CDR2 SYGVKD. This CDR3 spans 12 amino acids.

The chain recombines TRBV6-6 with TRBJ2-2; no firm D call. V was trimmed by 2 bases and J by 3 bases, leaving 10 bases between them. CDR3 length equals 15 residues. Per the germline V gene, CDR1 is MNHNY and CDR2 is SVGAGI (reference sequence). CDR3 DNA sequence: TGTGCCAGCAGTTACCCGACACAAGACACCGGGGAGCTGTTTTTT. Its translation is CASSYPTQDTGELFF.

In this sample, this clonotype turned up many times. This chain uses TRBV5-6 with TRBJ2-7; 7 bases agree with TRBD2. The germline V gene has CDR1 SGHDT and CDR2 YYEEEE. The CDR3 has 16 residues. V dropped 6 bases and J dropped 7; count of bases not matched to a gene: 19. The CDR3 here is CASTHLGGDPTGEQYF. In DNA, the CDR3 is TGTGCCAGCACCCACTTGGGGGGGGACCCTACGGGGGAGCAGTACTTC.

The V call is TRBV7-2, the J call TRBJ1-1; D uncertain. CDR1 is SGHTA, CDR2 FQGNSA, per germline. CDR3 length equals 15 residues. Trimming shortened V by 5 bases and J by 1 base, and 14 bases separated the two germline ends. DNA of the CDR3: TGTGCCAGCAGCCCCTGGTCCACTAAGAACACTGAAGCTTTCTTT. Protein: CASSPWSTKNTEAFF.

This clonotype occurred a few times. J is TRBJ1-1 and V is TRBV29-1; D remains unclear. The CDR3 runs to 14 residues. CDR1 and CDR2 (germline): SQVTM, ANQGSEA. Trimming shortened V by 8 bases and J by 3 bases, and 19 bases separated the two germline ends. CDR3 nucleotides: TGCAGCCCTCCCGGGCTCGGAAGCGACACTGAAGCTTTCTTT. This gives the protein CSPPGLGSDTEAFF.

With respect to this clonotype: An end of the junction differs from the germline gene, which may be a read error. The V call is TRBV18, the J call TRBJ1-5; 8 bases fit TRBD1. CDR1 and CDR2 (germline): KGHSH, LQKENI. This CDR3 is 15 amino acids long. CDR3: CANSPRTGGDQPQHF. CDR3 nucleotides: TGTGCCAACTCACCACGTACAGGGGGGGACCAGCCCCAGCATTTT.

This clonotype has a count of ten or more. J is TRBJ1-3 and V is TRBV7-2; D not resolved. V lost 1 base, J lost 0 bases, and 10 bases lay in between. The CDR3 sequence is 16 residues long. CDR1 and CDR2 from the germline V gene are SGHTA and FQGNSA. The CDR3 coding sequence is TGTGCCAGCAGCTTAGTGGCCCGGTACTCTGGAAACACCATATATTTT. It translates to CASSLVARYSGNTIYF.

J is TRBJ2-1 and V is TRBV11-2; a possible D gene is TRBD1 (5 bases). This CDR3 has 15 residues. CDR1 and CDR2 (germline): SGHAT, FQNNGV. V lost 5 bases to trimming and J lost 5 bases, with 16 bases between them. The CDR3 nucleotides are TGTGCCAGCAGCGGGCCTCAGGGTTCGCACAATGAGCAGTTCTTC. Its protein is CASSGPQGSHNEQFF.

The rearrangement joins TRBV20-1 to TRBJ2-3, with D perhaps matching TRBD1 (6 bases). The CDR3 runs to 13 residues. Germline V CDR1 and CDR2: DFQATT, SNEGSKA (reference sequence). The V gene lost 6 bases and the J gene lost 3 bases, with 13 bases spanning the gap. CDR3: CSAQGDRTDTQYF. Here the CDR3 DNA reads TGCAGTGCCCAGGGTGACAGGACAGATACGCAGTATTTT.

This clonotype was picked up a small number of times. V and J are TRBV7-2 and TRBJ1-3; D unclear. Trimming shortened V by 4 bases and J by 7 bases, and 11 bases separated the two germline ends. CDR1 SGHTA and CDR2 FQGNSA come from the germline V gene. CDR3 length: 13 residues. CDR3 in DNA: TGTGCCAGCAGCTCTACCCCGAGGAACACCATATATTTT. Translation gives CASSSTPRNTIYF. The full variable domain, completed using reference TRBV7-2 and TRBJ1-3, is GAGVSQSPSNKVTEKGKDVELRCDPISGHTALYWYRQSLGQGLEFLIYFQGNSAPDKSGLPSDRFSAERTGGSVSTLTIQRTQQEDSAVYLCASSSTPRNTIYFGEGSWLTVV.